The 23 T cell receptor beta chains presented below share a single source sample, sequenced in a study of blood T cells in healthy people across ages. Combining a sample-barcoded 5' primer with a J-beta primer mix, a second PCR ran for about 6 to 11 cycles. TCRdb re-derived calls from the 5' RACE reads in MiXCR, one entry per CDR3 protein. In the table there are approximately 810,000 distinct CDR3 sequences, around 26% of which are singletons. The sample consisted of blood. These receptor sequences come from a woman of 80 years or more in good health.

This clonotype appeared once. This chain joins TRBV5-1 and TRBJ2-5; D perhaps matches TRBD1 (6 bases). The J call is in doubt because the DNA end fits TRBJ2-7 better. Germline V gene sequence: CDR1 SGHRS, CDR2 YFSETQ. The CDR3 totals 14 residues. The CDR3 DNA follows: TGCGCCAGCAGCACGACCCGAGGGGGACACGAGCAGTACTTC. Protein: CASSTTRGGHEQYF.

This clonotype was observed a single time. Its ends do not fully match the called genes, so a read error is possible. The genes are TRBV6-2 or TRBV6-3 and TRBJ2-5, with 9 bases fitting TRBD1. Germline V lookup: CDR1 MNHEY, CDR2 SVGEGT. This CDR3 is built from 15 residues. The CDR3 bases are TGTGCCGGCAGCCCCTCGGGACAGGGAGCCGGTAAGCAGTACTTC. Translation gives CAGSPSGQGAGKQYF.

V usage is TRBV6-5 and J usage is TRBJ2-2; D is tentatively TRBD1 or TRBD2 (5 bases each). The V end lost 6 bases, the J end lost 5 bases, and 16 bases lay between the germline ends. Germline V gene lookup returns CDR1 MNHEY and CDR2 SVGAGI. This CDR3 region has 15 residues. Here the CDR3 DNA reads TGTGCCAGCAGGGAACCGGGACGGACGACCGGGGAGCTGTTTTTT. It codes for CASREPGRTTGELFF.

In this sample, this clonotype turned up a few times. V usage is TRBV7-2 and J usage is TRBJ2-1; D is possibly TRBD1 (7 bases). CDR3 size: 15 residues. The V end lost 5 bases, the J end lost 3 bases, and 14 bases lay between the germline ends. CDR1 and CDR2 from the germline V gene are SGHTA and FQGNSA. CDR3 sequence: CASSPGGTLYNEQFF. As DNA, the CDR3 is TGTGCCAGCAGCCCAGGGGGGACCCTCTACAATGAGCAGTTCTTC.

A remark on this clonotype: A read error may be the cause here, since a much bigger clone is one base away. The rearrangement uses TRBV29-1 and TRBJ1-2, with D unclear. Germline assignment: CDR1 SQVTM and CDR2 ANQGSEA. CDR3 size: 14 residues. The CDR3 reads CSVVPWRSNYGHTF. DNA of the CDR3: TGCAGCGTTGTCCCCTGGAGGTCTAACTATGGCCACACCTTC.

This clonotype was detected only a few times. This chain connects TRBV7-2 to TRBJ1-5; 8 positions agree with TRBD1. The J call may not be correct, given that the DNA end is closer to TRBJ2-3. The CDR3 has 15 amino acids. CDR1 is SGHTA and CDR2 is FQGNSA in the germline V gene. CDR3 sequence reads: CASSSWTGKNQPQYF. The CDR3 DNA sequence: TGTGCCAGCAGCTCATGGACAGGGAAAAATCAGCCCCAGTATTTT.

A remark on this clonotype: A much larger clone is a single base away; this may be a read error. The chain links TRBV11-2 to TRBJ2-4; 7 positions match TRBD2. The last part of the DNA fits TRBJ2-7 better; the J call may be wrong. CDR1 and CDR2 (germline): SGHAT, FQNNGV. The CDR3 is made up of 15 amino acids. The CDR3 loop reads CASSPPRGIASEQYF. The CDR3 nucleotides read TGTGCCAGCAGCCCCCCGCGGGGGATCGCGTCCGAGCAGTACTTC.

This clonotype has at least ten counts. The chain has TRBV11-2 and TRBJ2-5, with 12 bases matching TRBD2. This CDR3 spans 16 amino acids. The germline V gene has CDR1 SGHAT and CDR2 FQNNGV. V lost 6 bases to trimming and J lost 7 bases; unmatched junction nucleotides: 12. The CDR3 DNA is TGTGCCAGCAGTCCTGGACTAGCGGGGCATAAATGGACCCAGTACTTC. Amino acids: CASSPGLAGHKWTQYF.

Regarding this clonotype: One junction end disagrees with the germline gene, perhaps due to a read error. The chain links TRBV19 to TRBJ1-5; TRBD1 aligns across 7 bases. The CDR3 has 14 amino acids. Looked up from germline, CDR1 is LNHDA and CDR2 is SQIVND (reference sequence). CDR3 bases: TGTGCCAGTAGTCTCAGGGGGACCAATCGGCCCCAGCATTTT. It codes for CASSLRGTNRPQHF.

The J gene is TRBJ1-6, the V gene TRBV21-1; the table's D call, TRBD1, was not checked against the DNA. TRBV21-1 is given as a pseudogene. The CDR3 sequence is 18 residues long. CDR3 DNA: TGTGCCAGCAGCAAAGATAGGACAGGGGGCTCTGATAATTCACCCCTCCACTTT. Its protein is CASSKDRTGGSDNSPLHF.

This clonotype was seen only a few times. CDR3 coding DNA: TGCAGTGCTAGAGAATCAGGGTCGGCTAACTATGGCTACACCTTC. This gives the protein CSARESGSANYGYTF. The gene calls are TRBV20-1 and TRBJ1-2, with TRBD1 as a possible D gene (5 bases). V was cut by 0 bases and J by 0 bases, with 11 bases left in between. The CDR3 spans 15 residues. Per the germline V gene, CDR1 is DFQATT and CDR2 is SNEGSKA (reference sequence).

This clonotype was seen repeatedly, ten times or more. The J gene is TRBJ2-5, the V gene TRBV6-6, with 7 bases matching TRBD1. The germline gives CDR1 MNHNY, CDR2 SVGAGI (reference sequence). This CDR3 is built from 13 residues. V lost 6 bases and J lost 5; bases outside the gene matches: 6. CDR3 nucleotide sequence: TGTGCCAGCAGACGCACAGGGGCGGAGACCCAGTACTTC. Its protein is CASRRTGAETQYF.

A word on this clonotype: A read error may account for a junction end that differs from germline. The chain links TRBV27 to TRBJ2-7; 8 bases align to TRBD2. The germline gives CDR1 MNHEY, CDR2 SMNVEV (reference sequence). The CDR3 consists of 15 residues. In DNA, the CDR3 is TGTGCCGGCAGTCCGCGGACTAGCCGGACCCACGAGCAGTACTTC. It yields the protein CAGSPRTSRTHEQYF.

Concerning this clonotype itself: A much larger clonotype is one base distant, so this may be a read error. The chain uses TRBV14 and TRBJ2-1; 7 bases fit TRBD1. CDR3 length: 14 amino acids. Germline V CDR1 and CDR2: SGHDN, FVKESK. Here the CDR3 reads CASSQVRQGNEHFF. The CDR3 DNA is TGTGCCAGCAGCCAAGTACGACAGGGAAATGAGCACTTCTTC.

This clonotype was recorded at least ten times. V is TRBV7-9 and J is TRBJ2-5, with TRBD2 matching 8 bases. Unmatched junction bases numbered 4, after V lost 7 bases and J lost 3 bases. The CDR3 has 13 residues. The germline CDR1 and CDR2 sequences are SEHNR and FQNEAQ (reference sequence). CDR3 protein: CASTRGAKETQYF. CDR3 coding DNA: TGTGCCAGCACGCGGGGGGCGAAAGAGACCCAGTACTTC.

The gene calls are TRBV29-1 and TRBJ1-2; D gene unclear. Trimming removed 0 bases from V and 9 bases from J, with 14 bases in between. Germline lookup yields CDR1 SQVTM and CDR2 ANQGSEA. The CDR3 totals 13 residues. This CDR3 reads CSVEDPPIGSYTF. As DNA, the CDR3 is TGCAGCGTTGAAGATCCGCCGATTGGGAGCTACACCTTC.

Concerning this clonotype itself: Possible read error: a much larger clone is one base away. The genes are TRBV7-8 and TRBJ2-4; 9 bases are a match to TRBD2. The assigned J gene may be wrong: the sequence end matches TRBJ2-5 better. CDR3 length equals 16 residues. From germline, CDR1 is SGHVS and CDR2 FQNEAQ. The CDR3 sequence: CVSSLGGGGEQETQYF. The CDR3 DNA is TGTGTCAGCAGCTTAGGGGGCGGGGGGGAACAAGAGACCCAGTACTTC.

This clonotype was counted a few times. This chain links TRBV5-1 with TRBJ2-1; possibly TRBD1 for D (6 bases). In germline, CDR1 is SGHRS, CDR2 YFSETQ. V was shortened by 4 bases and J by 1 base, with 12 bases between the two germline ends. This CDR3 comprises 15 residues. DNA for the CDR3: TGCGCCAGCAGCGCGACTACAGGGTCCTACAATGAGCAGTTCTTC. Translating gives CASSATTGSYNEQFF. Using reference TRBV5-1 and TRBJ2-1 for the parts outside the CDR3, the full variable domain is KAGVTQTPRYLIKTRGQQVTLSCSPISGHRSVSWYQQTPGQGLQFLFEYFSETQRNKGNFPGRFSGRQFSNSRSEMNVSTLELGDSALYLCASSATTGSYNEQFFGPGTRLTVL.

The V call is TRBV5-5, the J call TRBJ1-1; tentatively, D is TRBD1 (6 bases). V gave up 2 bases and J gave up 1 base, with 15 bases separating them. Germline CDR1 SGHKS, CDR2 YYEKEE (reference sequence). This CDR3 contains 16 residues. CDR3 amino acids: CASSFRYPGQNTEAFF. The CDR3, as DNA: TGTGCCAGCAGCTTCCGTTATCCGGGACAGAACACTGAAGCTTTCTTT.

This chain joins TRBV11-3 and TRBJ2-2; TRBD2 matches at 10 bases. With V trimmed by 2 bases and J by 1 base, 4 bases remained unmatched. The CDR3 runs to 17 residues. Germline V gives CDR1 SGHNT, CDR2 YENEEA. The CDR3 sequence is CASSLPRLAGNTGELFF. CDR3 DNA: TGTGCCAGCAGCTTACCCCGACTAGCGGGGAACACCGGGGAGCTGTTTTTT.

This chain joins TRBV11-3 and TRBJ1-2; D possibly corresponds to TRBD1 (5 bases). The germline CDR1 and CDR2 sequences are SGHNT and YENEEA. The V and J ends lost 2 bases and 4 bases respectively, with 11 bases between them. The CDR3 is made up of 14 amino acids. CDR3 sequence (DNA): TGTGCCAGCAGCTTACCCCCGGGGGGCTATGGCTACACCTTC. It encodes CASSLPPGGYGYTF. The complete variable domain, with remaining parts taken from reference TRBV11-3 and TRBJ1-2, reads EAGVVQSPRYKIIEKKQPVAFWCNPISGHNTLYWYLQNLGQGPELLIRYENEEAVDDSQLPKDRFSAERLKGVDSTLKIQPAELGDSAVYLCASSLPPGGYGYTFGSGTRLTVV.

The CDR3 DNA reads as TGCAGTGCTAGAGGTCAAGAGTACGTAACCAAAAACATTCAGTACTTC. This codes for CSARGQEYVTKNIQYF. This chain uses TRBV20-1 with TRBJ2-4; D is uncertain. This CDR3 contains 16 residues. In germline, CDR1 is DFQATT, CDR2 SNEGSKA (reference sequence). The germline V and J ends were trimmed by 1 base and 2 bases, with 15 bases remaining between them.

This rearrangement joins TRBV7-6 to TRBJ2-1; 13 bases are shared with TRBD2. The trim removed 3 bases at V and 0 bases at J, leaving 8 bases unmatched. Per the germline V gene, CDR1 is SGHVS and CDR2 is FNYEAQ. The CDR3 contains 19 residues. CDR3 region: CASSLIGLAGASSYNEQFF. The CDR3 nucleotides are TGTGCCAGCAGCTTGATTGGACTAGCGGGGGCGAGCTCCTACAATGAGCAGTTCTTC.